The source of this T cell receptor beta chain is a study of OX40 agonist ivuxolimab in advanced cancers. As for the study in general: The study treated patients with ivuxolimab, an agonistic anti-OX40 (CD134) antibody. Prior anti-PD-1, anti-PD-L1 or anti-CTLA-4 therapy did not bar entry, and around 39% had some.

Assay: immunoSEQ multiplex PCR; the TCRdb copy retains only in-frame clones and omits some. The sample records some 86,000 clones, roughly 87% being singletons. CDR1 and CDR2 (germline): SGHRS, YFSETQ. This CDR3 has 14 amino acids. With 4 bases removed from V and 3 bases from J, the gap between germline ends came to 13 bases. V usage is TRBV5-1 and J usage is TRBJ1-2; TRBD1 might be the D (6 bases). The specimen was CD4+ or CD8+ T cells sorted from blood, collected in a trial of the OX40 agonist ivuxolimab. The sequence was collected from an adult with an advanced solid tumor such as melanoma, head and neck, liver or kidney cancer. CDR3 DNA sequence: TGCGCCAGCAGCCGAGAGGGACAAGACTATGGCTACACCTTC. Translated, it gives CASSREGQDYGYTF.